This TCR beta chain was sequenced during a study of T-cell memory formation after mild COVID-19. Study information: Most TCR clusters belonged to a single donor.

General observations from the study: Prior to infection, memory already included some responding clones, suggesting cross-reactive memory joined.

TCRdb reanalysed the 5' RACE reads using MiXCR and keeps one entry per CDR3 protein. The table has over 500,000 distinct CDR3 sequences, 17% seen once. Remarks on this clonotype: Antigen specificity is unknown.

V trimming: 2 bases; J trimming: 1 base; junction bases outside the gene matches: 7. The CDR3 consists of 17 residues. Germline V gene lookup returns CDR1 MNHEY and CDR2 SVGAGI. The sequence was collected from an adult woman who had mild COVID-19 (a few samples of this study predate the infection). Cell type and time point are not known. V usage is TRBV6-5 and J usage is TRBJ1-5, with TRBD1 identical over 8 bases. Sequenced sample: PBMCs or a T cell subset sorted from them (not recorded which). CDR3 bases: TGTGCCAGCAGTTACCCCTCAACAGGGGGAAGCAATCAGCCCCAGCATTTT. Protein product: CASSYPSTGGSNQPQHF.